The following is a T cell receptor beta chain sequence with its context. The sample belongs to a study of blood T cell repertoires in COVID-19. At the level of the study: The analysed material was cDNA or gDNA that came from T cells, B-cell-depleted T cells, or PBMCs.

Trimming removed 3 bases at V and 10 bases at J, with 15 bases between. Germline values: CDR1 MNHNS, CDR2 SASEGT. The CDR3 spans 13 residues. In the authors' workflow: Quantification of nucleated cells was approximated via reference gene primer amplification. Clones were sequenced by immunoSEQ multiplex PCR, and TCRdb holds only the in-frame ones, with some missing. The V and J calls and clone size come from that table; D and trimming were worked out from the DNA. The sample lists more than 350,000 clones, 75% to 90% occurring once. The study assigned cohorts using participant-reported clinical history.

The chain employs TRBV6-1 and TRBJ1-2, with D possibly TRBD1 on 6 matching bases. The source of this sequence is a man aged 18 to 35 who had recovered from COVID-19. The sample comprised PBMCs or T cells enriched from blood (not recorded which). CDR3 in DNA: TGTGCCAGCAGTGATACAGGGAAAGTGGACTACACCTTC. This gives the protein CASSDTGKVDYTF.